This T cell receptor (beta chain) was recorded in a study of STAT5B mutations in CD4+ large granular lymphocyte leukemia. In the original analysis: The detection floor for productive clonotype frequency was 2.59 x 10-5. TCRdb's table, derived via immunoSEQ multiplex PCR, lists solely in-frame clones and lacks some. V and J calls and clone size follow that table, whereas D and trimming were derived from the DNA. The table has 40,000 to 45,000 clones, roughly 79% seen once. The CDR3 consists of 16 residues. Germline CDR1 SGHRS, CDR2 YFSETQ. Trimming removed 0 bases from V and 4 bases from J; junction bases left unmatched: 9. Notes on the study in general: Compared with healthy controls (2/35), patient top clones favored TRBV06 (8/27). Patient CD4-sorted repertoires stayed more clonal than healthy ones after leukemic-clone removal.

This clone was recorded a few times. Antigen: not known. Source material: CD4+ T cells from blood buffy coats. The chain recombines TRBV5-1 with TRBJ2-5; 7 nucleotides match TRBD1. This sequence originates from a human donor in good health. CDR3 sequence reads: CASSLGHRGGGETQYF. The CDR3 DNA reads as TGCGCCAGCAGCTTGGGTCACAGGGGCGGTGGAGAGACCCAGTACTTC.